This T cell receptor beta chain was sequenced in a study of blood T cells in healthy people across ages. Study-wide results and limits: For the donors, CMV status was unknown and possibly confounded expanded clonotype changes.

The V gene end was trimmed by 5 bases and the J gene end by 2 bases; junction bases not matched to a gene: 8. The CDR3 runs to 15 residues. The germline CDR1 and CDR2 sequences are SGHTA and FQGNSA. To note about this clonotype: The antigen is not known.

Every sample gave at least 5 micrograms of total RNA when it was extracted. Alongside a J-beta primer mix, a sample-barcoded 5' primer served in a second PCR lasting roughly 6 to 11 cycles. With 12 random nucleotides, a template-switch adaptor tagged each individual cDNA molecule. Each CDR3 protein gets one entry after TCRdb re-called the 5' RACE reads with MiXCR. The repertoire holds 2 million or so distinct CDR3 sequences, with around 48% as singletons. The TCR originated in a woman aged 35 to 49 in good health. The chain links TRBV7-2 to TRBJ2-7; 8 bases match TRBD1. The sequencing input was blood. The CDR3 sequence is CASSTDRGKTYEQYF. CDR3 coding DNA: TGTGCCAGCAGCACCGACAGGGGCAAAACCTACGAGCAGTACTTC.